This entry lists 20 T cell receptor beta chains sequenced from one sample in a study of a mutant IDH1 vaccine in newly diagnosed glioma. The assay was immunoSEQ multiplex PCR, and TCRdb's table has in-frame clones only and misses some. The sample holds around 53,000 clones, roughly 85% seen once. Time point specified: baseline, week 1 (first vaccination visit). This sample's treatment: pre-vaccination baseline after standard-of-care therapy. The specimen was PBMCs, collected from a glioma patient treated with radiotherapy, temozolomide or both. The receptors were sampled from a middle-aged man with glioma.

A few counts support this clone. This chain uses TRBV7-2 with TRBJ1-1, with D possibly matching TRBD1 (5 bases). Germline V gives CDR1 SGHTA, CDR2 FQGNSA. The germline V and J ends were trimmed by 5 bases and 3 bases, with 13 bases remaining between them. CDR3 size: 14 residues. In DNA, the CDR3 is TGTGCCAGCAGCGTGGGACCGGAGGACACTGAAGCTTTCTTT. Protein: CASSVGPEDTEAFF.

The chain carries TRBV6-1 and TRBJ2-1; TRBD2 agrees at 11 bases. After removal of 8 bases from V and 5 bases from J, the junction contained 8 bases not matched to a gene. The CDR3 covers 15 residues. The germline gives CDR1 MNHNS, CDR2 SASEGT. The CDR3 spells CASEAGTSGNNEQFF. The DNA for the CDR3 is TGTGCCAGCGAAGCCGGGACTAGCGGAAACAATGAGCAGTTCTTC.

Only a few counts were recorded for this clone. The rearrangement uses TRBV19 and TRBJ1-2; 9 nucleotides match TRBD1. CDR3 length: 14 residues. Germline V gene lookup returns CDR1 LNHDA and CDR2 SQIVND (reference sequence). V lost 5 bases and J lost 8; bases outside the gene matches: 9. The CDR3 nucleotides are TGTGCCAGTAGTCGACAGGGGGTTCTGGGAGGCTACACCTTC. It encodes CASSRQGVLGGYTF.

In this sample, this clone turned up a few times. V is TRBV7-9 and J is TRBJ1-1; D not certain. Trimming took off 1 base at V and 7 bases at J, with 10 bases between the two ends. CDR1 is SEHNR, CDR2 FQNEAQ, per germline (reference sequence). The CDR3 has 13 amino acids. Here the CDR3 DNA reads TGTGCCAGCAGCTTAGAAGGTGGTGGTGAAGCTTTCTTT. As protein: CASSLEGGGEAFF. The whole variable domain, filled in from reference TRBV7-9 and TRBJ1-1, reads DTGVSQNPRHKITKRGQNVTFRCDPISEHNRLYWYRQTLGQGPEFLTYFQNEAQLEKSRLLSDRFSAERPKGSFSTLEIQRTEQGDSAMYLCASSLEGGGEAFFGQGTRLTVV.

The V and J genes are TRBV19 and TRBJ1-1; no reliable D call. V was trimmed by 6 bases and J by 5 bases, leaving 19 bases between them. Germline lookup yields CDR1 LNHDA and CDR2 SQIVND (reference sequence). CDR3 length equals 15 residues. The CDR3, as DNA: TGTGCCAGTAGCTCCGGTGGTAGATTAATGACTGAAGCTTTCTTT. The encoded protein is CASSSGGRLMTEAFF.

The chain combines TRBV7-9 with TRBJ1-2; a weak D match, TRBD1 (6 bases). The length of the CDR3 is 13 residues. V was clipped by 3 bases and J by 6 bases, with 11 bases between them. CDR1 is SEHNR and CDR2 is FQNEAQ in the germline V gene (reference sequence). CDR3 sequence reads: CASSFSQGHGYTF. Written as DNA, the CDR3 is TGTGCCAGCAGCTTCAGTCAGGGGCATGGCTACACCTTC.

The rearrangement uses TRBV19 and TRBJ2-3; tentative D call: TRBD2 (6 bases). The CDR3 has 16 residues. Trimming left V 3 bases short and J 1 base short, with 14 bases between. CDR1 is LNHDA, CDR2 SQIVND, per germline (reference sequence). The CDR3 region is CASSMGEVYGTDTQYF. CDR3 DNA sequence: TGTGCCAGTAGTATGGGGGAGGTATACGGCACAGATACGCAGTATTTT.

This sequence joins TRBV4-2 and TRBJ2-7, with D unclear. The CDR3 totals 14 residues. With 0 bases removed from V and 2 bases from J, the gap between germline ends came to 8 bases. Per germline, CDR1 LGHNA and CDR2 YNFKEQ. This CDR3 reads CASSQEMWTYEQYF. The DNA for the CDR3 is TGTGCCAGCAGCCAAGAAATGTGGACCTACGAGCAGTACTTC.

The V call is TRBV19, the J call TRBJ1-5; D remains ambiguous. This CDR3 is built from 13 residues. V lost 4 bases and J lost 6, with 10 bases in between. The germline gives CDR1 LNHDA, CDR2 SQIVND (reference sequence). This CDR3 is CASSTSPSQPQHF. The CDR3 DNA sequence: TGTGCCAGTAGTACTTCACCTTCTCAGCCCCAGCATTTT. The variable domain in full, with the rest retrieved from reference TRBV19 and TRBJ1-5, is DGGITQSPKYLFRKEGQNVTLSCEQNLNHDAMYWYRQDPGQGLRLIYYSQIVNDFQKGDIAEGYSVSREKKESFPLTVTSAQKNPTAFYLCASSTSPSQPQHFGDGTRLSIL.

The chain is built from TRBV5-6 and TRBJ2-2; D not certain. Trimming removed 0 bases at V and 8 bases at J, with 8 bases between. Per germline, CDR1 SGHDT and CDR2 YYEEEE. CDR3 size: 13 residues. DNA for the CDR3: TGTGCCAGCAGCTTGGAAGGTAGAGGGGAGCTGTTTTTT. Residues: CASSLEGRGELFF.

The chain combines TRBV6-5 with TRBJ2-7; possible D gene TRBD2, 5 bases. The CDR3 has 14 amino acids. V dropped 4 bases and J dropped 0 bases, with 10 bases sitting between them. Germline loops: CDR1 MNHEY, CDR2 SVGAGI. In nucleotides, the CDR3 is TGTGCCAGCAGTTGGGGAGCGAGCTCCTACGAGCAGTACTTC. The encoded protein is CASSWGASSYEQYF.

The rearrangement uses TRBV7-9 and TRBJ2-1; the D gene could be TRBD1 or TRBD2 (6 bases each). Germline V gene sequence: CDR1 SEHNR, CDR2 FQNEAQ (reference sequence). This CDR3 spans 14 amino acids. V was cut by 7 bases and J by 9 bases, with 19 bases left in between. The CDR3 sequence: CASIPGAGLFEQFF. Here the CDR3 DNA reads TGTGCCAGCATCCCGGGGGCGGGGCTATTTGAGCAGTTCTTC.

The rearrangement uses TRBV28 and TRBJ2-7; D is uncertain. Germline CDR1 is MDHEN and CDR2 is SYDVKM. The CDR3 is made up of 12 amino acids. Trimming left V 3 bases short and J 3 bases short, with 6 bases between. The CDR3 DNA reads TGTGCCAGCAGTTTCCCACACTACGAGCAGTACTTC. Translating gives CASSFPHYEQYF.

The chain couples TRBV18 to TRBJ2-1; D not certain. Germline assignment: CDR1 KGHSH and CDR2 LQKENI. The CDR3 contains 11 residues. V lost 4 bases and J 5 bases, leaving 3 bases between the germline ends. CDR3 sequence (DNA): TGTGCCAGCTCACTCGACAATGAGCAGTTCTTC. Amino acids: CASSLDNEQFF.

This sequence joins TRBV7-2 and TRBJ2-1; D call uncertain. The ends were cut back, 4 bases at V and 0 bases at J, with 10 bases in the middle. Germline CDR1 SGHTA, CDR2 FQGNSA. The CDR3 extends over 15 amino acids. Here the CDR3 reads CASSSRRSSYNEQFF. CDR3 nucleotides: TGTGCCAGCAGCTCCCGACGCAGCTCCTACAATGAGCAGTTCTTC.

The chain couples TRBV6-4 to TRBJ2-3; the D gene is possibly TRBD2 (6 bases). The CDR3 loop spans 16 amino acids. Per the germline V gene, CDR1 is MRHNA and CDR2 is SNTAGT. The V end lost 2 bases, the J end lost 0 bases, and 12 bases lay between the germline ends. CDR3 coding DNA: TGTGCCAGCAGTGACGGGGCCAGCGGGAGCACAGATACGCAGTATTTT. This gives the protein CASSDGASGSTDTQYF.

V gene TRBV9 combines with J gene TRBJ2-3; D is perhaps TRBD1 (6 bases). Trimming pared 0 bases from V and 5 bases from J, leaving 16 bases between. The CDR3 runs to 16 residues. Germline loops: CDR1 SGDLS, CDR2 YYNGEE. The CDR3 DNA follows: TGTGCCAGCAGCGTAGCCCTAACAGGGTTTGGAGATACGCAGTATTTT. It encodes CASSVALTGFGDTQYF.

The J gene is TRBJ2-1, the V gene TRBV4-3; 8 bases are a match to TRBD2. Germline loops: CDR1 LGHNA, CDR2 YSLEER. Unmatched junction bases numbered 4, after V lost 1 base and J lost 5 bases. The CDR3 has 15 residues. The CDR3 DNA reads as TGCGCCAGCAGCCAAGGCGGGGGGTTGCACAATGAGCAGTTCTTC. It codes for CASSQGGGLHNEQFF.

The rearrangement joins TRBV5-4 to TRBJ2-2; D is unresolved. CDR3 length equals 15 residues. Germline values: CDR1 SGHNT, CDR2 YYREEE (reference sequence). Trimming pared 4 bases from V and 1 base from J, leaving 11 bases between. CDR3 sequence: CASSDKTVNTGELFF. The CDR3 DNA reads TGTGCCAGCAGCGACAAGACGGTGAACACCGGGGAGCTGTTTTTT.

The chain has TRBV18 and TRBJ2-4; tentative D call: TRBD1 (5 bases). V was cut by 2 bases and J by 1 base, with 12 bases left in between. The CDR3 loop spans 16 amino acids. The germline CDR1 and CDR2 sequences are KGHSH and LQKENI. The CDR3 bases are TGTGCCAGCTCACCAGGCGACAGTCACGCCAAAAACATTCAGTACTTC. This translates into CASSPGDSHAKNIQYF.